This entry features one TCR beta chain sequence. These data are taken from a study of blood T cell repertoires in COVID-19. As for the study in general: Whether acute or convalescent, the COVID-19 samples came from the United States, Italy and Spain. Nucleic acid was either cDNA or gDNA, and it came from T cells, B-cell-depleted T cells, or PBMCs.

V was trimmed by 1 base and J by 4 bases, leaving 11 bases between them. Germline V gene sequence: CDR1 SGHRS, CDR2 YFSETQ. This CDR3 spans 15 amino acids. Methods used by the authors: Nucleated cell number was recorded as an estimate derived from reference gene primer amplification. This table comes from immunoSEQ multiplex PCR, and its TCRdb copy is limited to in-frame clones, with some not included. V and J calls plus clone size are reproduced from that table; the DNA served to infer D and trimming. In the table there are 150,000 to 200,000 clones, approximately 90% of which are singletons. The specimen was peripheral blood. The chain is built from TRBV5-1 and TRBJ2-2; maybe TRBD2 (6 bases). This TCR came from a human donor in a cohort sampled during active COVID-19. The CDR3: CASSLNAGGTGELFF. The CDR3 region has the DNA TGCGCCAGCAGCTTGAACGCCGGGGGCACCGGGGAGCTGTTTTTT.